A single sample is the source of the 22 T cell receptor beta chains below, sequenced in a study of CD8+ T cells in alopecia areata. Described treatment: oral pan-JAK inhibitor, 5-10 mg twice daily. The sequencing template was cDNA reverse transcribed from extracted RNA. This table comes from immunoSEQ multiplex PCR, and its TCRdb copy is limited to in-frame clones, with some not included. This table holds about 120,000 clones, about 50% found once. The source was CD4+ T cells sorted from blood, collected at week 4, from a patient treated with tofacitinib. These TCRs come from a human donor with alopecia areata.

The J gene is TRBJ1-6, the V gene TRBV2; perhaps TRBD1 as D (5 bases). Germline V gene lookup returns CDR1 SNHLY and CDR2 FYNNEI. The V gene lost 4 bases and the J gene lost 6 bases, with 10 bases spanning the gap. There are 14 residues in the CDR3. The CDR3, as DNA: TGTGCCAGCAGTGGGGACCTCCCTAATTCACCCCTCCACTTT. Protein product: CASSGDLPNSPLHF.

There are a few counts of this clone. The rearrangement joins TRBV30 to TRBJ1-2; D is unclear. Germline lookup yields CDR1 GTSNPN and CDR2 SVGIG (reference sequence). With 7 bases removed from V and 7 bases from J, the gap between germline ends came to 10 bases. The CDR3 loop spans 10 amino acids. The CDR3 protein is CALGRRGYTF. The CDR3 nucleotides are TGTGCCTTGGGCCGACGTGGCTACACCTTC.

This clone has at least ten counts. This sequence joins TRBV6-6 and TRBJ1-1; no clear D. This CDR3 is built from 12 residues. Germline V gene lookup returns CDR1 MNHNY and CDR2 SVGAGI (reference sequence). Trimming removed 7 bases from V and 4 bases from J, with 10 bases in between. The CDR3 nucleotides are TGTGCCAGCATCCAACGGGGCACTGAAGCTTTCTTT. Protein: CASIQRGTEAFF.

The rearrangement uses TRBV4-1 and TRBJ2-7, with D perhaps matching TRBD1 or TRBD2 (6 bases each). V was pared by 3 bases and J by 9 bases, with 15 bases between. Germline-derived CDR1 and CDR2 are MGHRA and YSYEKL. The CDR3 consists of 13 residues. CDR3 nucleotide sequence: TGCGCCAGCAGCCAGCCAGGGGCCGGGGGGCAGTACTTC. Translation: CASSQPGAGGQYF.

V and J are TRBV29-1 and TRBJ2-1; 10 bases match TRBD1. J gave up 7 bases and V 8 bases, and 8 bases lay outside the gene matches. In germline, CDR1 is SQVTM, CDR2 ANQGSEA. The CDR3 has 13 residues. The CDR3 coding sequence is TGCAGCCTATATGACAGGGGGCGGAATGAGCAGTTCTTC. Protein: CSLYDRGRNEQFF.

CDR3 protein: CASSAAGILEAFF. The DNA of the CDR3 is TGTGCCAGCAGTGCTGCAGGTATCCTCGAAGCTTTCTTT. This chain joins TRBV6-5 and TRBJ1-1; no definite D call. Germline assignment: CDR1 MNHEY and CDR2 SVGAGI. CDR3 size: 13 residues. V was clipped by 5 bases and J by 8 bases, with 15 bases between them.

The CDR3 DNA is TGCGCCAGCAGCTTGGCCCCCGGGACCTCTGGGGCCAACGTCCTGACTTTC. As protein: CASSLAPGTSGANVLTF. This chain uses TRBV5-1 with TRBJ2-6, with D possibly being TRBD1 or TRBD2 (5 bases each). Between the trimmed V and J ends, which lost 0 bases and 0 bases, there was a span of 10 bases. This CDR3 contains 17 residues. CDR1 is SGHRS, CDR2 YFSETQ, per germline.

The chain couples TRBV30 to TRBJ2-1; D not certain. V gave up 5 bases and J gave up 0 bases, with 2 bases separating them. Germline CDR1 GTSNPN, CDR2 SVGIG (reference sequence). CDR3 length equals 11 residues. The CDR3 region has the DNA TGTGCCTGGGTCTCCTACAATGAGCAGTTCTTC. The encoded protein is CAWVSYNEQFF.

Only one count was recorded for this clone. The V call is TRBV7-2, the J call TRBJ1-2; the match to TRBD1 covers 7 bases. J gave up 1 base and V 5 bases, and 10 bases lay outside the gene matches. Per germline, CDR1 SGHTA and CDR2 FQGNSA. The CDR3 loop spans 16 amino acids. The CDR3 DNA sequence: TGTGCCAGCAGCAAGCGACAGGGCCTAGTTAACTATGGCTACACCTTC. It translates to CASSKRQGLVNYGYTF.

This chain links TRBV30 with TRBJ1-3; D possibly corresponds to TRBD1 (6 bases). Germline-derived CDR1 and CDR2 are GTSNPN and SVGIG (reference sequence). V shed 0 bases and J shed 4 bases, with 16 bases lying between them. The CDR3 sequence is 16 residues long. The CDR3 DNA follows: TGTGCCTGGAGTGTTTGGAGGGGGACTATGGGAAACACCATATATTTT. It specifies CAWSVWRGTMGNTIYF.

The chain employs TRBV29-1 and TRBJ1-2; tentative D call: TRBD1 (6 bases). Trimming left V 6 bases short and J 4 bases short, with 12 bases between. Per germline, CDR1 SQVTM and CDR2 ANQGSEA. This CDR3 spans 12 amino acids. CDR3 in DNA: TGCAGCGTAGACAGGTCTTCCTATGGCTACACCTTC. It encodes CSVDRSSYGYTF.

The rearrangement joins TRBV27 to TRBJ1-5; tentatively, D is TRBD1 (6 bases). Germline CDR1 is MNHEY and CDR2 is SMNVEV (reference sequence). Trimming pared 3 bases from V and 1 base from J, leaving 10 bases between. This CDR3 region has 15 residues. The CDR3 DNA reads as TGTGCCAGCAGTTTGTGGGGACAAAGCAATCAGCCCCAGCATTTT. Translating gives CASSLWGQSNQPQHF.

This chain uses TRBV2 with TRBJ2-1; 7 positions match TRBD2. Germline V gene lookup returns CDR1 SNHLY and CDR2 FYNNEI. The CDR3 covers 13 residues. The V and J ends lost 6 bases and 5 bases, in that order; junction bases with no gene match: 4. CDR3: CASRRAGDNEQFF. The CDR3 bases are TGTGCCAGCAGGAGGGCGGGAGACAATGAGCAGTTCTTC.

The chain uses TRBV18 and TRBJ1-1, with D uncertain. Germline CDR1 reads KGHSH; CDR2 reads LQKENI. The V end lost 3 bases, the J end lost 7 bases, and 21 bases lay between the germline ends. The CDR3 runs to 16 residues. CDR3 region: CASSPDRITADIEAFF. The CDR3 nucleotides read TGTGCCAGCTCACCCGACCGGATTACAGCTGACATTGAAGCTTTCTTT.

This clone was seen a few times. This chain connects TRBV4-1 to TRBJ2-2, with D possibly TRBD1 on 5 matching bases. The CDR3 sequence is 17 residues long. V lost 0 bases, J lost 6 bases, and 17 bases lay in between. Germline V gene sequence: CDR1 MGHRA, CDR2 YSYEKL. CDR3 in amino acids: CASSQESAGRVAGELFF. The CDR3 region has the DNA TGCGCCAGCAGCCAAGAATCGGCTGGCAGGGTCGCCGGGGAGCTGTTTTTT.

V usage is TRBV11-2 and J usage is TRBJ2-4; D gene ambiguous. This CDR3 contains 16 residues. From germline, CDR1 is SGHAT and CDR2 FQNNGV. Trimming took 5 bases from V and 6 from J, leaving 20 bases between them. The CDR3 nucleotides are TGTGCCAGCAGCCTCAAAGGACGGACGAACCTAAACATTCAGTACTTC. As protein: CASSLKGRTNLNIQYF. Complete variable domain (other parts from reference TRBV11-2 and TRBJ2-4): EAGVAQSPRYKIIEKRQSVAFWCNPISGHATLYWYQQILGQGPKLLIQFQNNGVVDDSQLPKDRFSAERLKGVDSTLKIQPAKLEDSAVYLCASSLKGRTNLNIQYFGAGTRLSVL.

The chain links TRBV20-1 to TRBJ2-5; perhaps TRBD1 as D (6 bases). In germline, CDR1 is DFQATT, CDR2 SNEGSKA (reference sequence). The CDR3 totals 11 residues. CDR3 sequence (DNA): TGCAGAGTGGACAGTCAAGAGACCCAGTACTTC. It translates to CRVDSQETQYF.

V gene TRBV10-3 combines with J gene TRBJ1-1, with TRBD1 identical over 7 bases. Germline CDR1 reads ENHRY; CDR2 reads SYGVKD. V lost 3 bases to trimming and J lost 2 bases; unmatched junction nucleotides: 6. The CDR3 contains 15 residues. This CDR3 is CAISETGQLNTEAFF. The DNA for the CDR3 is TGTGCCATCAGTGAAACGGGACAGCTAAACACTGAAGCTTTCTTT.

The chain is built from TRBV5-1 and TRBJ2-5; perhaps TRBD1 as D (5 bases). Trimming removed 2 bases from V and 2 bases from J, with 10 bases in between. This CDR3 contains 14 residues. CDR1 SGHRS and CDR2 YFSETQ come from the germline V gene. CDR3 DNA sequence: TGCGCCAGCAGCTTCACAGGCGCGCAAGAGACCCAGTACTTC. Protein product: CASSFTGAQETQYF.

This clone was counted a few times. This chain uses TRBV5-1 with TRBJ2-3; unclear D gene. Trimming left V 4 bases short and J 2 bases short, with 2 bases between. Germline lookup yields CDR1 SGHRS and CDR2 YFSETQ. The CDR3 spans 11 residues. This CDR3 reads CASSATDTQYF. DNA of the CDR3: TGCGCCAGCAGCGCCACAGATACGCAGTATTTT. The full variable domain, with the rest looked up from reference TRBV5-1 and TRBJ2-3, is KAGVTQTPRYLIKTRGQQVTLSCSPISGHRSVSWYQQTPGQGLQFLFEYFSETQRNKGNFPGRFSGRQFSNSRSEMNVSTLELGDSALYLCASSATDTQYFGPGTRLTVL.

This clone showed up just a few times. J is TRBJ1-1 and V is TRBV23-1; D gene ambiguous. TRBV23-1 is an open reading frame, and its role is uncertain. The V end lost 3 bases, the J end lost 0 bases, and 8 bases lay between the germline ends. The CDR3 covers 14 residues. In DNA, the CDR3 is TGCGCCAGCAGTCATTACACCATGAACACTGAAGCTTTCTTT. Its protein product is CASSHYTMNTEAFF.

This clone came up once. The chain recombines TRBV30 with TRBJ1-6, with 7 bases that match TRBD1. This CDR3 has 16 residues. Germline V gene lookup returns CDR1 GTSNPN and CDR2 SVGIG (reference sequence). V shed 7 bases, J shed 5 bases, and the junction held 14 bases outside the gene matches. For the CDR3, the DNA is TGTGCCTCAAGAAAAGGGGGCCCCGGGGATAATTCACCCCTCCACTTT. Translated, it gives CASRKGGPGDNSPLHF.